Sequencing of this T cell receptor beta chain was carried out in a study of cytomegalovirus exposure and HLA in healthy donors. Each donor was healthy, and each was a bone marrow donor. Germline V lookup: CDR1 SEHNR, CDR2 FQNEAQ (reference sequence). The CDR3 has 14 amino acids. V was shortened by 1 base and J by 1 base, with 7 bases between the two germline ends. PCR used 60 Vbeta primers and 13 Jbeta primers. Produced via immunoSEQ multiplex PCR; TCRdb's table is partial and in-frame only. The sample consists of approximately 89,000 clones, about three quarters of them appearing once. This sequence joins TRBV7-9 and TRBJ1-2; D unresolved. The specimen sequenced was PBMCs. The sequence derives from a young man in good health and CMV-seropositive. In DNA form, the CDR3 reads TGTGCCAGCAGCTTAGACCAACTTAACTATGGCTACACCTTC. Protein sequence: CASSLDQLNYGYTF.